This TCR beta chain was identified in a study of Graves' ophthalmopathy and Graves' hyperthyroidism. The sample holds many counts of this clonotype. Deletions cut 2 bases from V and 1 base from J, with 5 bases between. The CDR3 sequence is 13 residues long. Germline lookup yields CDR1 SGHVS and CDR2 FNYEAQ. The authors amplified TCR beta CDR3 regions, and they did so from RNA transcripts for repertoire sequencing. Investigators did first-round RT-PCR with HTBI primers, then second-round multiplex PCR. TCRdb used MiXCR to reprocess the multiplex PCR reads, holding one entry per CDR3 protein. The table has under 350,000 distinct CDR3 sequences, roughly a sixth seen once; the top ten hold more than 9%.

The V call is TRBV7-6, the J call TRBJ1-1, with D hard to call. This TCR derives from an adult man with Graves' ophthalmopathy. The specimen was peripheral blood. The CDR3 region is CASSLNQNTEAFF. The CDR3, as DNA: TGTGCCAGCAGCTTAAACCAGAACACTGAAGCTTTCTTT.